This entry describes one T cell receptor (beta chain). Its antigen is unknown. The data derive from a study of Ad26.COV2.S vaccination and SARS-CoV-2 variants. Study-wide findings and caveats: CD8+ and CD4+ T cells specific for spike reportedly responded with substantial breadth after vaccination. Non-spike TCR breadth showed similarity between vaccine and placebo recipients. It is possible that the TCR breadth and depth analyses underestimated the total T cell responses. Recipients given vaccine exceeded placebo recipients in spike-specific TCR breadth.

The data were produced by immunoSEQ multiplex PCR, yet TCRdb's version contains in-frame clones alone and is incomplete. The profile shows hundreds of thousands of clones, about 90% of them singletons. Germline CDR1 WSHSY, CDR2 SAAADI. Trimming stripped 3 bases from V and 10 bases from J, with 10 bases between. There are 13 residues in the CDR3. The treatment: around 19 received Ad26.COV2.S at low or high dose, single or two shots; several received placebo; per-sample allocation not given. Sampling happened 63 days after the first vaccine or placebo injection. The sample consisted of peripheral blood, taken in a trial of Ad26.COV2.S vaccine versus placebo. The receptor was derived from a person aged 18-65 years who received the Ad26.COV2.S COVID-19 vaccine or a placebo. The chain couples TRBV10-2 to TRBJ1-6; a possible D gene is TRBD1 (5 bases). CDR3 bases: TGCGCCAGCAGTGACAGGGAGACCTCACCCCTCCACTTT. This sequence encodes CASSDRETSPLHF.